This T cell receptor beta chain was captured by sequencing in a study of identical twins. TCRdb recomputed calls from the 5' RACE reads with MiXCR, one row per CDR3 protein. This sample has some 440,000 distinct CDR3 sequences, with approximately 25% found just once. The data were also submitted as part of a second study, on T cells expressing NK-cell markers. That investigation notes: In several donors, these clonotypes also led the CD3+CD56-NKG2C+ fraction.

The material sequenced was CD4+ T cells sorted from blood. The sequence came from a woman aged 18 to 35 in good health.

In DNA form, the CDR3 reads TGCGCCAGCAGACCTACAGACTTCAACTATGGCTACACCTTC. Protein product: CASRPTDFNYGYTF. The chain carries TRBV4-1 and TRBJ1-2, with D unresolved. Per the germline V gene, CDR1 is MGHRA and CDR2 is YSYEKL. CDR3 length equals 14 residues. V was clipped by 6 bases and J by 2 bases, with 13 bases between them.